This T cell receptor (beta chain) was sequenced in a study of T cell changes during pregnancy in multiple sclerosis. Trimming stripped 0 bases from V and 1 base from J, with 8 bases between. The CDR3 runs 15 residues. The germline V gene has CDR1 SGHTA and CDR2 FQGTGA. Only in-frame clones appear in the TCRdb table, and some are missing; sequencing was by immunoSEQ multiplex PCR. The table includes about 59,000 clones, about 94% detected once. This specimen was CD8+ T cells from peripheral blood mononuclear cells, taken after pregnancy. The sequence derives from a female donor with multiple sclerosis, enrolled in a pregnancy study. The chain links TRBV7-3 to TRBJ2-3; possibly TRBD2 for D (5 bases). The CDR3: CASSLTGVGTDTQYF. The CDR3 coding sequence is TGTGCCAGCAGCTTAACGGGAGTCGGCACAGATACGCAGTATTTT.